This section outlines one TCR beta chain sequence together with its context. Its antigen is unidentified. Using a J-beta primer mix together with a sample-barcoded 5' primer, a second PCR was run for roughly 7 to 12 cycles. Individual samples furnished no less than 3 million CDR3-containing paired-end reads apiece. TCRdb ran MiXCR on the 5' RACE reads and lists one entry per CDR3 protein. This table has under 2 million distinct CDR3 sequences, about 35% appearing once. The sample comes from a study of blood T cells in healthy people across ages. Overall study findings and caveats: Not knowing donor CMV status may have confounded expanded clonotype changes.

Donors gave 8.5 to 10 milliliters of peripheral blood apiece. Each sample used at least 6 million PBMCs. Trimming cost V 1 base and J 4 bases, with 12 bases left between them. This CDR3 has 15 amino acids. Germline CDR1 reads MGHRA; CDR2 reads YSYEKL. V and J are TRBV4-1 and TRBJ2-3, with D maybe TRBD1 (6 bases). The TCR originated in a woman aged 25-40 years in good health. Specimen: blood. The CDR3 loop reads CASSQVQGWADTQYF. In DNA form, the CDR3 reads TGCGCCAGCAGCCAAGTTCAGGGGTGGGCAGATACGCAGTATTTT.